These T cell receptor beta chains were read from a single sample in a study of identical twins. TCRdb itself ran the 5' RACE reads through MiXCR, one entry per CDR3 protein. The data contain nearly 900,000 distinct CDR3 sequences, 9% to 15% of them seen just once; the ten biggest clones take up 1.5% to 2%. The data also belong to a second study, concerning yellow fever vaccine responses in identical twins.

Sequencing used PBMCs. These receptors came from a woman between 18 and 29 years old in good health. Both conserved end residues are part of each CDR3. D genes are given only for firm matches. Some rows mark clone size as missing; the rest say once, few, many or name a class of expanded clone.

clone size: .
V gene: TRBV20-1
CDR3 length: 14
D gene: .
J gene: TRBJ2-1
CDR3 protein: CSARGGRTYNEQFF
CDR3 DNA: TGCAGTGCGAGGGGGGGCCGTACCTACAATGAGCAGTTCTTC

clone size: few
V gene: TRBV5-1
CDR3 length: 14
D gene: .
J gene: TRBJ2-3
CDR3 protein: CASSLTPITDTQYF
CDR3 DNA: TGCGCCAGCAGCTTGACCCCTATCACAGATACGCAGTATTTT

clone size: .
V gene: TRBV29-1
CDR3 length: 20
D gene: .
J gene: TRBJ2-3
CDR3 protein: CSVEDSGTGHGLTGSDTQYF
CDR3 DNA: TGCAGCGTTGAAGATAGCGGGACAGGGCATGGACTTACTGGGTCAGATACGCAGTATTTT

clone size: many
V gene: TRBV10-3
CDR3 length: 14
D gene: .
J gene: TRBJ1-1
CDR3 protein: CAISERGFGTEAFF
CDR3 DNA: TGTGCCATCAGTGAACGGGGCTTCGGCACTGAAGCTTTCTTT

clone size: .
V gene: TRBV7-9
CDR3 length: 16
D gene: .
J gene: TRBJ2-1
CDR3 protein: CATTSINEAGNNEQFF
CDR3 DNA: TGTGCCACCACTTCGATAAATGAGGCAGGAAACAATGAGCAGTTCTTC

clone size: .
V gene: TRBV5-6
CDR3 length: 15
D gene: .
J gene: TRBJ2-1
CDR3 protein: CASSLEGRGYNEQFF
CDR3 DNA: TGTGCCAGCAGCTTGGAAGGACGGGGCTACAATGAGCAGTTCTTC

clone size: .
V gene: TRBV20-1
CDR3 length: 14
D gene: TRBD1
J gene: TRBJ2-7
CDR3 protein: CCAYRTGTSYEQYF
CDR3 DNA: TGCTGTGCTTACCGGACAGGGACCTCCTACGAGCAGTACTTC

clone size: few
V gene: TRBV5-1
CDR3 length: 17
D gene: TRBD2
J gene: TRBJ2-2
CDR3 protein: CASSLASGRPVTGELFF
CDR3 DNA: TGCGCCAGCAGCTTGGCTAGCGGGAGACCGGTCACCGGGGAGCTGTTTTTT

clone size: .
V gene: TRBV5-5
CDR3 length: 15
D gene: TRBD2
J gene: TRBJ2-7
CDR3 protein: CASSPSSGIPYEQYF
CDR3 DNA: TGTGCCAGCAGCCCGTCTAGCGGGATTCCCTACGAGCAGTACTTC

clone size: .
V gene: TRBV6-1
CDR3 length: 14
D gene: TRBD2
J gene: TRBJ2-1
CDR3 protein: CASSQTSGRNEQFF
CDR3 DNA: TGTGCCAGCAGTCAGACTAGCGGGAGGAATGAGCAGTTCTTC

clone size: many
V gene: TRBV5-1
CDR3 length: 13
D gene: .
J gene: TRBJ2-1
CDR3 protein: CASGGKSGYEQFF
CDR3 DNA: TGCGCCAGCGGAGGAAAAAGCGGGTATGAGCAGTTCTTC

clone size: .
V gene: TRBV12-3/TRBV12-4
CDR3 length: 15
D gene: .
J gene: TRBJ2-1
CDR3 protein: CARSFAGRLGNEQFF
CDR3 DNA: TGTGCCAGAAGTTTCGCAGGGCGTCTTGGTAATGAGCAGTTCTTC

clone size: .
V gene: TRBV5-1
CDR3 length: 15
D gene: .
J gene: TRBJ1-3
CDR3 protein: CASSLRGDSGNTIYF
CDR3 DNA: TGCGCCAGCAGCTTACGCGGAGACTCTGGAAACACCATATATTTT

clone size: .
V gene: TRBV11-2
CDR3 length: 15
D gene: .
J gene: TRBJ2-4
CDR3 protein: CASSPRRTALDIQYF
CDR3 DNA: TGTGCCAGCAGCCCCAGAAGGACGGCCTTGGACATTCAGTACTTC

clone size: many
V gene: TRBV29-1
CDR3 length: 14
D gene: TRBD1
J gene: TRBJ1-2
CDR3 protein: CSVEDNDRDYGYTF
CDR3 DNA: TGCAGCGTTGAAGACAACGACAGGGACTATGGCTACACCTTC

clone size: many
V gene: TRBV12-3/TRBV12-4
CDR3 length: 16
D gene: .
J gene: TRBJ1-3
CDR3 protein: CASSPLPDSSGNTIYF
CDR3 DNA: TGTGCCAGCAGCCCCCTCCCTGACTCCTCTGGAAACACCATATATTTT

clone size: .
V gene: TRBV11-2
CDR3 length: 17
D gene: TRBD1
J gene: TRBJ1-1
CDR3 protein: CASSVRDRGGRNTEAFF
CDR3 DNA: TGTGCCAGCAGCGTCCGGGACAGGGGAGGGAGGAACACTGAAGCTTTCTTT

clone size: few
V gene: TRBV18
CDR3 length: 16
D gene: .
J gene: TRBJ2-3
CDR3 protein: CASSPRSQALVDTQYF
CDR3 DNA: TGTGCCAGCTCACCACGGAGTCAGGCCCTCGTGGATACGCAGTATTTT

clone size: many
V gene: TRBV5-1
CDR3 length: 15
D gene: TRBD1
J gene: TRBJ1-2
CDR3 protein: CASSGMGQGNYGYTF
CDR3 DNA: TGCGCCAGCAGCGGAATGGGACAGGGGAACTATGGCTACACCTTC

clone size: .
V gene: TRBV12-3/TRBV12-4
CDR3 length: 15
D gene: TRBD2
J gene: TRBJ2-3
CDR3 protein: CASSFLAGFADTQYF
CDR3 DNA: TGTGCCAGCAGTTTTCTAGCGGGATTTGCAGATACGCAGTATTTT

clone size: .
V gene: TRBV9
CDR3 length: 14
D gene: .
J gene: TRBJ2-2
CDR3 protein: CASSATGSAGELFF
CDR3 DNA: TGTGCCAGCAGCGCCACAGGTTCGGCCGGGGAGCTGTTTTTT

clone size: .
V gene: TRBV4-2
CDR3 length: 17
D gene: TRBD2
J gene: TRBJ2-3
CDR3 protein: CASSQEGLGKSTDTQYF
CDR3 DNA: TGTGCCAGCAGCCAAGAGGGACTAGGAAAGAGCACAGATACGCAGTATTTT

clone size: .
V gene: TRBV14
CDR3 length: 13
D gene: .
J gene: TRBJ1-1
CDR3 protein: CASSPRRYTEAFF
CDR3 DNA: TGTGCCAGCAGCCCCCGCAGGTACACTGAAGCTTTCTTT

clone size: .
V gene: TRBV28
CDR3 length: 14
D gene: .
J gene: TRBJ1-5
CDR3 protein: CASRPDNRVQPQHF
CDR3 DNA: TGTGCCAGCAGACCAGACAATAGGGTTCAGCCCCAGCATTTT

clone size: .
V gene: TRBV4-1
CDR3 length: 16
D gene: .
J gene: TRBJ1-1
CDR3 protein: CASSQLGGRGNTEAFF
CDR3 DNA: TGCGCCAGCAGCCAACTAGGGGGACGGGGGAACACTGAAGCTTTCTTT

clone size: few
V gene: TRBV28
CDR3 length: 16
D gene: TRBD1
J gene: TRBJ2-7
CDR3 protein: CASSLNRGPLNYEQYF
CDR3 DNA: TGTGCCAGCAGTTTAAACAGGGGGCCTTTAAATTACGAGCAGTACTTC

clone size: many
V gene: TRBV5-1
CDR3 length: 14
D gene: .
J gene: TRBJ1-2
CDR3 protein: CASSLGQASYGYTF
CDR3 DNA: TGCGCCAGCAGCTTGGGACAGGCGAGCTATGGCTACACCTTC

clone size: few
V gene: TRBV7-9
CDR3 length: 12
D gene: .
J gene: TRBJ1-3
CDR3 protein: CASSLGEDTIYF
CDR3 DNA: TGTGCCAGCAGCCTAGGGGAGGACACCATATATTTT

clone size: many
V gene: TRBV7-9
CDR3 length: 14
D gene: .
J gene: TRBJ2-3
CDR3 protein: CASSFTEGADTQYF
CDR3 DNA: TGTGCCAGCAGCTTTACGGAGGGGGCGGATACGCAGTATTTT

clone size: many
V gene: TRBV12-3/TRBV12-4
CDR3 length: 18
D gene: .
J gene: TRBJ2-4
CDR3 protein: CASSLCDNFMIAKNIQYF
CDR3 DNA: TGTGCCAGCAGTTTGTGTGATAACTTCATGATAGCCAAAAACATTCAGTACTTC

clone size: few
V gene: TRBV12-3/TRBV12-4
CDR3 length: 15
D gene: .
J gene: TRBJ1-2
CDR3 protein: CASSAPQGGGYGYTF
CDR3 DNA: TGTGCCAGCAGTGCCCCACAGGGAGGGGGCTATGGCTACACCTTC

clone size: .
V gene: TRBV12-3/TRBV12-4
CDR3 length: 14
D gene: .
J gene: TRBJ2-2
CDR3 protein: CASSWNWGSGELFF
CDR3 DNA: TGTGCCAGCAGCTGGAACTGGGGTTCCGGGGAGCTGTTTTTT

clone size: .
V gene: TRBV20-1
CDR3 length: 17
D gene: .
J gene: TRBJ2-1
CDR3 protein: CSARVPPGREDYNEQFF
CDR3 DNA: TGCAGTGCTAGAGTCCCCCCCGGCAGGGAAGATTACAATGAGCAGTTCTTC

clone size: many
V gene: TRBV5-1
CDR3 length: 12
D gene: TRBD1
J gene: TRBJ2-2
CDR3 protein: CASSQGAGELFF
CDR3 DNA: TGTGCCAGCAGCCAGGGGGCCGGGGAGCTGTTTTTT

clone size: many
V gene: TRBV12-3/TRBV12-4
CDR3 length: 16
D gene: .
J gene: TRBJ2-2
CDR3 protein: CASTPRWGWDTGELFF
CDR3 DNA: TGTGCCAGCACCCCAAGGTGGGGATGGGACACCGGGGAGCTGTTTTTT

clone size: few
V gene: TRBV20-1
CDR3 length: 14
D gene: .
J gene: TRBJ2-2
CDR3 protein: CSATSGANTGELFF
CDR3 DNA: TGCAGTGCTACCTCCGGTGCGAACACCGGGGAGCTGTTTTTT

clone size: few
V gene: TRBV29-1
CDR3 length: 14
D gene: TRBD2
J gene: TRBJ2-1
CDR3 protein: CSVEGTGLAGEQFF
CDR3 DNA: TGCAGCGTTGAGGGGACAGGACTAGCGGGAGAGCAGTTCTTC

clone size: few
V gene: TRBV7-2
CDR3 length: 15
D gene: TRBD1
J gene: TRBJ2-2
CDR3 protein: CASSSRQGLSGELFF
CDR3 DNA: TGTGCCAGCAGCTCCCGACAGGGATTGTCCGGGGAGCTGTTTTTT

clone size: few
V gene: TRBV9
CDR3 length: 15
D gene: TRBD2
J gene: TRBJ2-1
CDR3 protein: CASSQSGTELGEQFF
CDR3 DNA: TGTGCCAGCAGCCAGAGCGGGACCGAATTAGGTGAGCAGTTCTTC

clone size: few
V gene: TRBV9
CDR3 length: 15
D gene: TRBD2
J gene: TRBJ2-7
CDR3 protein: CASSVDPLAGYEQYF
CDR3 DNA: TGTGCCAGCAGCGTAGACCCACTAGCGGGCTACGAGCAGTACTTC

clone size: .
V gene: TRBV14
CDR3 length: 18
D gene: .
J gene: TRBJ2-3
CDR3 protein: CASSQVKAGPRVVDTQYF
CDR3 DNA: TGTGCCAGCAGCCAAGTAAAAGCAGGCCCTAGGGTGGTCGATACGCAGTATTTT

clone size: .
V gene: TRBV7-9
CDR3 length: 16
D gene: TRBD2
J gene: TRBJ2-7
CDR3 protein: CASSLPRGAGGYEQYF
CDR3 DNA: TGTGCCAGCAGCTTACCCAGGGGTGCGGGAGGCTACGAGCAGTACTTC